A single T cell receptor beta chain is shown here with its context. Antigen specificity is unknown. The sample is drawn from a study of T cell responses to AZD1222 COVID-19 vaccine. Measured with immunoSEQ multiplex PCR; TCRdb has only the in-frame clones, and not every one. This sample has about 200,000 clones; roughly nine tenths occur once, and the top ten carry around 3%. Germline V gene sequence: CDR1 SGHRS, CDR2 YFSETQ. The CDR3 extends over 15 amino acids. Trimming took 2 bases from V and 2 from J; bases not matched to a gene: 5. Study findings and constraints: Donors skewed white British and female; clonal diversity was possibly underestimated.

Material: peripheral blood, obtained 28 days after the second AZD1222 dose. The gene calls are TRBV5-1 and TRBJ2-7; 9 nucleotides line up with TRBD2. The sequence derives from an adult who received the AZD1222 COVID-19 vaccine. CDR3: CASSFSSGAAYEQYF. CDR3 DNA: TGCGCCAGCAGCTTTTCTAGCGGGGCGGCCTACGAGCAGTACTTC.